A selection of T cell receptor beta chains follows, all from one sample in a study of CD8+ T cells in alopecia areata. The assay was immunoSEQ multiplex PCR, and TCRdb's table has in-frame clones only and misses some. Seen here are around 160,000 clones, around 47% observed once, and the top ten hold approximately 6.6%. The sequenced material came from CD4+ T cells sorted from blood. The receptors shown here come from a human donor with alopecia areata. CDR3s include the opening cysteine and the closing phenylalanine or tryptophan. Fields, in order: J gene, D gene, clone size, V gene, CDR3 DNA, CDR3 protein. The D gene is left open where the match is weak. Only part of the rows carry a size: once, few, many, or a class if the clone is expanded.

TRBJ1-1 | TRBD1 | - | TRBV7-3 | TGTGCCAGCAGCCCCGGGACAGCGAACACTGAAGCTTTCTTT | CASSPGTANTEAFF
TRBJ1-1 | - | - | TRBV30 | TGTGCCTACTCTGCACAGGGAAACCACAAAGCTTTCTTT | CAYSAQGNHKAFF
TRBJ2-3 | - | - | TRBV5-1 | TGCGCCAGCAGCTCGGACGGCTCTAGCACAGATACGCAGTATTTT | CASSSDGSSTDTQYF
TRBJ2-5 | TRBD2 | few | TRBV7-8 | TGTGCCAGCAGCAGGACTAGCGGACAAGAGACCCAGTACTTC | CASSRTSGQETQYF
TRBJ2-1 | TRBD2 | few | TRBV5-1 | TGCGCCAGCAGTCCAGCGGGAGGGGAGGATGAGCAGTTCTTC | CASSPAGGEDEQFF
TRBJ2-5 | - | - | TRBV28 | TGTGCCAGCACCCCCCTTGGCGGACCACAAGAGACCCAGTACTTC | CASTPLGGPQETQYF
TRBJ2-1 | - | few | TRBV29-1 | TGCAGCGTTCCGGCACGAGAGGCGCCCAATGAGCAGTTCTTC | CSVPAREAPNEQFF
TRBJ1-1 | - | few | TRBV7-8 | TGTGCCAGCAGCTTAGCGGGGGAGGATCGAGCTTTCTTT | CASSLAGEDRAFF
TRBJ2-2 | - | - | TRBV29-1 | TGCAGCGTTGCCGAACTGCGAATGGGGCAGGGGACCGGGGAGCTGTTTTTT | CSVAELRMGQGTGELFF
TRBJ2-6 | - | few | TRBV19 | TGTGCCAGTAGTCAGGACAGCCCAATCTGGGCCAACGTCCTGACTTTC | CASSQDSPIWANVLTF
TRBJ2-5 | TRBD2 | - | TRBV7-3 | TGTGCCAGCAGCGGCACAGCGGGGGAGACCCAGTACTTC | CASSGTAGETQYF
TRBJ2-1 | - | - | TRBV27 | TGTGCCAGCAGTATACCCAGTCTGGCGGGGGCCGCCGATGAGCAGTTCTTC | CASSIPSLAGAADEQFF
TRBJ2-5 | - | - | TRBV5-1 | TGCGCCAGCAGCTCAGGTCAAGAGACCCAGTACTTC | CASSSGQETQYF
TRBJ1-1 | - | - | TRBV6-1 | TGTGCCAGCAGTGAAACCTTTAACGTCTTCCTGAGGGGCACTGAAGCTTTCTTT | CASSETFNVFLRGTEAFF
TRBJ2-5 | - | - | TRBV6-6 | TGTGCCAGCAGTTACTTTAGCGACCAAGAGACCCAGTACTTC | CASSYFSDQETQYF
TRBJ1-5 | - | - | TRBV29-1 | TGCAGCGTTAGGGACGGGGGCAATCAGCCCCAGCATTTT | CSVRDGGNQPQHF
TRBJ2-1 | - | few | TRBV29-1 | TGCAGCGTTGAAGAACCGGGATGGAATGAGCAGTTCTTC | CSVEEPGWNEQFF
TRBJ2-7 | - | - | TRBV29-1 | TGCAGCGCGATGGGACCCCGAAGCGAGCAGTACTTC | CSAMGPRSEQYF
TRBJ2-3 | TRBD2 | few | TRBV29-1 | TGCAGCGTTAGCGGGAGGGTTAGCACAGATACGCAGTATTTT | CSVSGRVSTDTQYF
TRBJ1-1 | - | - | TRBV5-1 | TGCGCCAGCAGCTTGCCGGGACAATTGAACACTGAAGCTTTCTTT | CASSLPGQLNTEAFF
TRBJ2-1 | - | - | TRBV9 | TGTGCCAGCAGCGTAGTGGTTGGGAGCTCCTACAATGAGCAGTTCTTC | CASSVVVGSSYNEQFF
TRBJ2-1 | TRBD2 | - | TRBV11-2 | TGTGCCAGCGGGTTCGAAGGGACTAGCGGGAATGAGCAGTTCTTC | CASGFEGTSGNEQFF
TRBJ2-4 | - | - | TRBV25-1 | TGTGCCAGCCGGGTGGATTGGGACATTCAGTACTTC | CASRVDWDIQYF
TRBJ2-5 | - | - | TRBV29-1 | TGCAGCGGGGCACAGACCCAAGAGACCCAGTACTTC | CSGAQTQETQYF
TRBJ2-3 | - | once | TRBV2 | TGTGCCAGCAGTGTAGTGGGGATGGACTCAGATACGCAGTATTTT | CASSVVGMDSDTQYF
TRBJ2-2 | - | - | TRBV2 | TGTGCCATTAGGGTCGGGGCAGAGAACACCGGGGAGCTGTTTTTT | CAIRVGAENTGELFF
TRBJ2-3 | - | - | TRBV7-9 | TGTGCCAGCAGCTTTAACACAGATACGCAGTATTTT | CASSFNTDTQYF
TRBJ1-4 | - | few | TRBV6-5 | TGTGCCAGCAGTTACGGCTCTTCCGAAAAACTGTTTTTT | CASSYGSSEKLFF
TRBJ2-7 | - | - | TRBV11-3 | TGTGCCAGCAGCTTAGCATCTGACAGCACCTACGAGCAGTACTTC | CASSLASDSTYEQYF
TRBJ1-1 | - | - | TRBV19 | TGTGCCAGTAGTACTGTCCCAGGGTACAGAGCTTTCTTT | CASSTVPGYRAFF
TRBJ2-1 | TRBD1 | - | TRBV9 | TGTGCCAGCAGCGTGGGACAGGGTAATGAGCAGTTCTTC | CASSVGQGNEQFF
TRBJ2-7 | - | - | TRBV9 | TGTGCCAGCAGCGCAACAGGTTCCTACGAGCAGTACTTC | CASSATGSYEQYF
TRBJ2-1 | - | - | TRBV6-5 | TGTGCCAGCAGTGGGGAGTATGAGCAGTTCTTC | CASSGEYEQFF
TRBJ1-2 | TRBD1 | - | TRBV5-1 | TGCGCCAGCAGTCAACAGGGGAACTATGGCTACACCTTC | CASSQQGNYGYTF
TRBJ1-4 | TRBD1 | few | TRBV29-1 | TGCAGCGTTGAAGGGGAAGGACAGGGGTACGAAAAACTGTTTTTT | CSVEGEGQGYEKLFF
TRBJ2-3 | TRBD2 | - | TRBV30 | TGTGCCTGGTGGCCTAGGCTAGCGGGGAACACAGATACGCAGTATTTT | CAWWPRLAGNTDTQYF
TRBJ2-1 | TRBD1 | - | TRBV28 | TGTGCCAGCATTCTGGGACAGGAGACCTACAATGAGCAGTTCTTC | CASILGQETYNEQFF
TRBJ2-5 | - | - | TRBV29-1 | TGCAGCGTGGCCACTAGGGATCAAGAGACCCAGTACTTC | CSVATRDQETQYF
TRBJ1-1 | - | - | TRBV6-1 | TGTGCCAGCAGTGTGGAAACCAGGGCTGAAGCTTTCTTT | CASSVETRAEAFF
TRBJ2-5 | - | few | TRBV2 | TGTGCCAGCAGTGAGGAAGGTGGGGGCGGAGAGACCCAGTACTTC | CASSEEGGGGETQYF
TRBJ2-5 | - | few | TRBV7-3 | TGTGCCAGCAGCCCCAGCATTAAAGAGACCCAGTACTTC | CASSPSIKETQYF
TRBJ2-3 | TRBD2 | few | TRBV19 | TGTGCCAGTCGGCTAGCGGGAGATACGCAGTATTTT | CASRLAGDTQYF
TRBJ2-5 | TRBD2 | - | TRBV28 | TGTGCCAGCAGTTTCTTGCGGGAGGGGCAAGAGACCCAGTACTTC | CASSFLREGQETQYF
TRBJ2-7 | TRBD1 | - | TRBV29-1 | TGCAGCGTCGAACAGGGGGAGTCCTACGAGCAGTACTTC | CSVEQGESYEQYF
TRBJ1-2 | - | - | TRBV9 | TGTGCCAGCAGCGTAGACGGATCGGGCTACACCTTC | CASSVDGSGYTF